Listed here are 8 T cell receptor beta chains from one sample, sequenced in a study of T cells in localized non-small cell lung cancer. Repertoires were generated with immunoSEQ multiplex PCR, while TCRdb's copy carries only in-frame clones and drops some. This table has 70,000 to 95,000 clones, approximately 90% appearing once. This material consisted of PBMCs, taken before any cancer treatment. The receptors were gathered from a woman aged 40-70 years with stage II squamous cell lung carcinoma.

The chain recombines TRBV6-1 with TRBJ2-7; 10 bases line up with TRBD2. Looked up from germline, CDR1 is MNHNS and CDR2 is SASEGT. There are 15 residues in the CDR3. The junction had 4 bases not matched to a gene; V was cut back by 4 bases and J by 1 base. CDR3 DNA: TGTGCCAGCAGTGCCGCTAGCGGGGGATCCTACGAGCAGTACTTC. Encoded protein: CASSAASGGSYEQYF.

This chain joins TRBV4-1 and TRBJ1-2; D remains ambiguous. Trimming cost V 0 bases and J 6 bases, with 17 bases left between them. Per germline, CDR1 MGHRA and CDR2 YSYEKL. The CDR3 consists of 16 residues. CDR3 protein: CASSQEVARRIDGYTF. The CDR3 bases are TGCGCCAGCAGCCAAGAGGTGGCCAGGAGGATTGATGGCTACACCTTC.

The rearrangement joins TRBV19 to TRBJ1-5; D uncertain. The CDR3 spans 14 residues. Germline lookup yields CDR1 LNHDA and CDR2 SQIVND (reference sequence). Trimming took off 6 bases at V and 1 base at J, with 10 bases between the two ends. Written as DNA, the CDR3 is TGTGCCAGTAGACTAGGTGGAAGCAATCAGCCCCAGCATTTT. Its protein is CASRLGGSNQPQHF.

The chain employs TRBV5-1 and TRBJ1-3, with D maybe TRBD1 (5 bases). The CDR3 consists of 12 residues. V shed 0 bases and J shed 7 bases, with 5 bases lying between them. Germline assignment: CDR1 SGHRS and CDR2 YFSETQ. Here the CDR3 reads CASSLGGNTIYF. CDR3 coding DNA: TGCGCCAGCAGCTTGGGGGGGAACACCATATATTTT.

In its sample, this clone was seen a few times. In DNA, the CDR3 is TGTGCCAGCAGCTTAGTGGGAGGGAACACTGAAGCTTTCTTT. This codes for CASSLVGGNTEAFF. The rearrangement joins TRBV7-9 to TRBJ1-1; D remains unclear. The V end was cut by 1 base, the J end by 1 base, with 7 bases between. The CDR3 length is 14 residues. Germline V gene data show CDR1 as SEHNR and CDR2 as FQNEAQ (reference sequence).

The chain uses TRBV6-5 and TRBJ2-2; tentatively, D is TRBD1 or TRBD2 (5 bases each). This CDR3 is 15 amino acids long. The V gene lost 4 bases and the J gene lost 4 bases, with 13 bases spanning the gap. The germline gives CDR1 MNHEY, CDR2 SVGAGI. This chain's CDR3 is CASSLWSRGTGELFF. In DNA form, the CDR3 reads TGTGCCAGCAGTTTATGGTCGAGGGGCACCGGGGAGCTGTTTTTT.

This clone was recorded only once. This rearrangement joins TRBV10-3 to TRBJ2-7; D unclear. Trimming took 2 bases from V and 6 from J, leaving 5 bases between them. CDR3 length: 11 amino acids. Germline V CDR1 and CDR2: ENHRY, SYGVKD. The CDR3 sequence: CAISELAEQYF. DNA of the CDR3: TGTGCCATCAGTGAGCTGGCCGAGCAGTACTTC.

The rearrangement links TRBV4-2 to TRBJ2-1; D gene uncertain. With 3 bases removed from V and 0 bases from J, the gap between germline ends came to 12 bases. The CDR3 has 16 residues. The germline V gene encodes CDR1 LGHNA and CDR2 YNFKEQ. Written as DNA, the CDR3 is TGTGCCAGCAGCCAGGAGAGTAGCAGCTCCTACAATGAGCAGTTCTTC. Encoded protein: CASSQESSSSYNEQFF.